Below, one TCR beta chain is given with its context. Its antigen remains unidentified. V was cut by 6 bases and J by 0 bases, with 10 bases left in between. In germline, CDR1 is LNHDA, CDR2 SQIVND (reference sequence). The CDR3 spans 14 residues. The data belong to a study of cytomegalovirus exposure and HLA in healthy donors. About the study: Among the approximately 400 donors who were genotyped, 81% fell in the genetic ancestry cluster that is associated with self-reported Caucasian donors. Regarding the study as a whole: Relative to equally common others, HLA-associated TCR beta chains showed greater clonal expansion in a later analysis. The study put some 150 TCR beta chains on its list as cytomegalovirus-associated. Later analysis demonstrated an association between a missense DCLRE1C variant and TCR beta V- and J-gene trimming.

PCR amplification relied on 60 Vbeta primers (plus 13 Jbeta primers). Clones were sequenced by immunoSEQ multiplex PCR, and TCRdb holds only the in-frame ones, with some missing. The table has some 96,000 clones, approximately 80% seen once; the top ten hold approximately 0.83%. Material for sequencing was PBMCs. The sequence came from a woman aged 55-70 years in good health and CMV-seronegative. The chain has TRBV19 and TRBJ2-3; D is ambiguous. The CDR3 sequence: CASSQLSSTDTQYF. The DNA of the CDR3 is TGTGCCAGTAGCCAACTTTCCAGCACAGATACGCAGTATTTT.